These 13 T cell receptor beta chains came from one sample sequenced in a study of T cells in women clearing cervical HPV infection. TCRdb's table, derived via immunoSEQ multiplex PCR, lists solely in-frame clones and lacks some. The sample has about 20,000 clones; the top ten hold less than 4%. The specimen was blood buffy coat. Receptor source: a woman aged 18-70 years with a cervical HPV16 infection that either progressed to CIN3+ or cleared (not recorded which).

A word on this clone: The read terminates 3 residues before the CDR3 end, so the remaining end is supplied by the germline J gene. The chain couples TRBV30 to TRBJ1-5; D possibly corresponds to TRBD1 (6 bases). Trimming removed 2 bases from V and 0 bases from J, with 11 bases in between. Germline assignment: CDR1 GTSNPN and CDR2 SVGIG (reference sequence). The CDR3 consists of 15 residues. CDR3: CAWSLGTSSNQPQHF. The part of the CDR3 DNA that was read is TGTGCCTGGAGTTTAGGGACATCTAGCAATCAGCCC.

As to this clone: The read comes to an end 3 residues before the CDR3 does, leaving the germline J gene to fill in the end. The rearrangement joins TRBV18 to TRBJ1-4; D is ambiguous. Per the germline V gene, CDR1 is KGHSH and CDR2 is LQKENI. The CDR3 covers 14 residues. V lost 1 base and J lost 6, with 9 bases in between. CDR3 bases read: TGTGCCAGCTCACCACGAGGGCACGATGAAAAA. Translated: CASSPRGHDEK. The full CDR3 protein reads CASSPRGHDEKLFF.

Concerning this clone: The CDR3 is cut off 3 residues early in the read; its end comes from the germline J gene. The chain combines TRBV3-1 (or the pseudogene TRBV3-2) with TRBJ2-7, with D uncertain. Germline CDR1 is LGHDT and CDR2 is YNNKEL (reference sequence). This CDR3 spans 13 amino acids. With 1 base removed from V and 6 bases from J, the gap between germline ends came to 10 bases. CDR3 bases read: TGTGCCAGCAGCCAAGTTAGAGCTAGCGAG. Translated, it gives CASSQVRASE. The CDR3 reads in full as CASSQVRASEQYF.

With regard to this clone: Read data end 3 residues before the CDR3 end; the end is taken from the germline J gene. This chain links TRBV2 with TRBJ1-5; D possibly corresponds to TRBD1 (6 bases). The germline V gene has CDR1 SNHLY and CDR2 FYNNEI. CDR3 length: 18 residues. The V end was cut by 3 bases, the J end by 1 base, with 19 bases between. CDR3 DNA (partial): TGTGCCAGCAGTGACCCTGGGGCCAGGGGATTGAGCAATCAGCCC. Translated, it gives CASSDPGARGLSNQP. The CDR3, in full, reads CASSDPGARGLSNQPQHF.

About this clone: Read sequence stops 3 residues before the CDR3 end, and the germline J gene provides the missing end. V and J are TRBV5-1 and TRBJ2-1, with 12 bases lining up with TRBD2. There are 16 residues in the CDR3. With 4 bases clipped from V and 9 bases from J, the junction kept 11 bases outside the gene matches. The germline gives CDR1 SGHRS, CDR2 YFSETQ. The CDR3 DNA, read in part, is TGCGCCAGCAGCCCGGGGGGGCTAGCGGGAGGGGTTGAG. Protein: CASSPGGLAGGVE. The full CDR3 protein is CASSPGGLAGGVEQFF.

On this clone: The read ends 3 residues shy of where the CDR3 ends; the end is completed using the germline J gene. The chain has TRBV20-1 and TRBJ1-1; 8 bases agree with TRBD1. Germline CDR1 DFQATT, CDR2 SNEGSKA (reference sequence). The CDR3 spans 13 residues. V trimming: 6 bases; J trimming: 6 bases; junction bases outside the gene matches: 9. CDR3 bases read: TGCAGTGCAGAAGACAGGGGAACTTCTGAA. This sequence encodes CSAEDRGTSE. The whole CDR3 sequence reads CSAEDRGTSEAFF.

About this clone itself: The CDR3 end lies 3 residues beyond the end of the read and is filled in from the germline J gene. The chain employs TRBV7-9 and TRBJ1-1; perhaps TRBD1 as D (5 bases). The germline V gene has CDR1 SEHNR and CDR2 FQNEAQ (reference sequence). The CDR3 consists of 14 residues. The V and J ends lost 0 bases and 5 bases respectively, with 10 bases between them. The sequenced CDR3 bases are TGTGCCAGCAGCTTAGCTGGGGGGGGGACTGAA. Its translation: CASSLAGGGTE. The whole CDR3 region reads CASSLAGGGTEAFF.

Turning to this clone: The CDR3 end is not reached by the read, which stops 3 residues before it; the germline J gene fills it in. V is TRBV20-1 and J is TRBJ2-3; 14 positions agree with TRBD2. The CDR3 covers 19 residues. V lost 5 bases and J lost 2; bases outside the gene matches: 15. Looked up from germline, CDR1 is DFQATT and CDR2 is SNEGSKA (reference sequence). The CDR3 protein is CSADTGTSGSDASTDTQYF. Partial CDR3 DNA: TGCAGTGCTGATACCGGGACTAGCGGGAGTGATGCTTCCACAGATACG.

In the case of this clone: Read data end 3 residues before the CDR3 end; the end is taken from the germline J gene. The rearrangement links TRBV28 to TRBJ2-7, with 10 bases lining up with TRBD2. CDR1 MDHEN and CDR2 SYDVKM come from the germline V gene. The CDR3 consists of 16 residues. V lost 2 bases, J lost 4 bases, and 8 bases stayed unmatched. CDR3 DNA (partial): TGTGCCAGCAGTTTACTCCGGGCTAGCGGGGGATACGAG. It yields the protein CASSLLRASGGYE. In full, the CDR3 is CASSLLRASGGYEQYF.

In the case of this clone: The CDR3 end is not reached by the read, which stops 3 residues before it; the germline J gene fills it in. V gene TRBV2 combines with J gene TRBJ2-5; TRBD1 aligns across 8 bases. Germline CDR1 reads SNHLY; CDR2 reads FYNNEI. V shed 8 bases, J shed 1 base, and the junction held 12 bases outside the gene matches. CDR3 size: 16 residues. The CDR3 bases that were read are TGTGCCAGCGGATCGGAATACAGGGGGAGCCAAGAGACC. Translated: CASGSEYRGSQET. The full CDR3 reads CASGSEYRGSQETQYF.

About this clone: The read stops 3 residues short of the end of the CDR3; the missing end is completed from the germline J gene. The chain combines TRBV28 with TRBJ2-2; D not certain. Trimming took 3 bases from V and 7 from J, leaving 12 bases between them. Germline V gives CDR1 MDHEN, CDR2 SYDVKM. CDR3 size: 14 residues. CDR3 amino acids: CASSLGSRVGELFF. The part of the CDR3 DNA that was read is TGTGCCAGCAGTTTGGGCAGCCGAGTCGGGGAG.

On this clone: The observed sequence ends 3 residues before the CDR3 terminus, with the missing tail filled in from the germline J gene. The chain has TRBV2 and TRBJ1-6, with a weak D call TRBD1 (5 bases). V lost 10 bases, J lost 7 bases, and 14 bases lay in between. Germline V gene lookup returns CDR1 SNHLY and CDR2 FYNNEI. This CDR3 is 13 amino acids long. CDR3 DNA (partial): TGTGCCACCAGACAGATGATGAATTCACCC. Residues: CATRQMMNSP. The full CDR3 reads CATRQMMNSPLHF.

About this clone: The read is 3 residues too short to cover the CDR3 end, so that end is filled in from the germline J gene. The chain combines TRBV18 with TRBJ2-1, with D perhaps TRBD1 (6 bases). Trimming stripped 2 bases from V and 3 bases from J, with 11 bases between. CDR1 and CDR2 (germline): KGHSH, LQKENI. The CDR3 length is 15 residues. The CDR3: CASSPLQGNYNEQFF. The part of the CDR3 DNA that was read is TGTGCCAGCTCACCATTACAGGGTAACTACAATGAG.